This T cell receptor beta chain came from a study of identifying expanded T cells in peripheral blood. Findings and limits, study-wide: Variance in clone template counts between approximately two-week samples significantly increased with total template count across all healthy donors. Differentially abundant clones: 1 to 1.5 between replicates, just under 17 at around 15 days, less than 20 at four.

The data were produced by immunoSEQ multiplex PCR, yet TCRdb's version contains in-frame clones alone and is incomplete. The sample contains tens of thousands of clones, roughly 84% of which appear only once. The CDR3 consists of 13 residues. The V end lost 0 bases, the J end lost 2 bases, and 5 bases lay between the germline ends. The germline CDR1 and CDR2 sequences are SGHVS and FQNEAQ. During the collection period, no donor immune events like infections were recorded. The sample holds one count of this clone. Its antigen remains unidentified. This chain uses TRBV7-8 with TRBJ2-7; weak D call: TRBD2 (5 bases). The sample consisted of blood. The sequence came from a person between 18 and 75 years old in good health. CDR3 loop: CASSLAEAYEQYF. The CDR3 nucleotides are TGTGCCAGCAGCTTAGCGGAGGCCTACGAGCAGTACTTC.